The entry below gives a single TCR beta chain sequence along with its context. Enrolled during active infection, Seattle patients were then followed longitudinally. Only in-frame clones appear in the TCRdb table, and some are missing; sequencing was by immunoSEQ multiplex PCR. The sample holds 150,000 to 200,000 clones, roughly four fifths seen once. These data come from a study of blood T cell repertoires in COVID-19. At the level of the study: The United States, Italy and Spain supplied acute and convalescent COVID-19 samples.

V was shortened by 1 base and J by 7 bases, with 11 bases between the two germline ends. This CDR3 spans 14 amino acids. Looked up from germline, CDR1 is KGHSH and CDR2 is LQKENI. Material for sequencing was peripheral blood. The V gene is TRBV18, the J gene TRBJ2-1; D may be TRBD1 (6 bases). The origin of this receptor is a woman between 70 and 85 years old with COVID-19, enrolled during active disease. CDR3 residues: CASSPRRDNNEQFF. As DNA, the CDR3 is TGTGCCAGCTCACCACGTAGGGACAATAATGAGCAGTTCTTC.